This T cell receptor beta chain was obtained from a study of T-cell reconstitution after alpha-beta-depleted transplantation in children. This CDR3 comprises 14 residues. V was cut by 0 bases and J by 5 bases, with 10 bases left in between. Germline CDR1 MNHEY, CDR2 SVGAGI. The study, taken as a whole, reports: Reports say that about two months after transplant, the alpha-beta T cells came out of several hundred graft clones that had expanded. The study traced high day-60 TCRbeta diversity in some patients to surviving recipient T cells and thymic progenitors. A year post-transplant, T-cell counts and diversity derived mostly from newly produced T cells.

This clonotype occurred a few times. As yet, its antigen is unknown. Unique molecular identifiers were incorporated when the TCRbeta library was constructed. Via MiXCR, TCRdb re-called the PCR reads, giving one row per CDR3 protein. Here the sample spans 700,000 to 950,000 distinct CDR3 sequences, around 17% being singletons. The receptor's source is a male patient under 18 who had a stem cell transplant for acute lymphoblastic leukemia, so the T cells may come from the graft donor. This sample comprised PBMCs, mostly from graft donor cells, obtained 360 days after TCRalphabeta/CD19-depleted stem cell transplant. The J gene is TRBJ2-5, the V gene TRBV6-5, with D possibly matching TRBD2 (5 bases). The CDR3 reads CASSYSRTGETQYF. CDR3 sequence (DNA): TGTGCCAGCAGTTACTCGAGGACGGGGGAGACCCAGTACTTC.